The clone carrying this TCR beta chain was seen at least ten times. Amplified TCR beta CDR3 regions were obtained using RNA transcripts as template. A first-round RT-PCR used HTBI primers, followed by a second-round multiplex PCR. TCRdb ran MiXCR on the multiplex PCR reads and lists one entry per CDR3 protein. The profile shows 52,000 or so distinct CDR3 sequences, roughly 46% of them singletons. From germline, CDR1 is SNHLY and CDR2 FYNNEI. V was trimmed by 3 bases and J by 2 bases, leaving 6 bases between them. CDR3 length: 13 residues. This specimen belongs to a study of Graves' ophthalmopathy and Graves' hyperthyroidism.

The rearrangement links TRBV2 to TRBJ2-3; D is undetermined. The source of this sequence is an adult woman with Graves' ophthalmopathy. Sequences were obtained from peripheral blood. This chain's CDR3 is CASSEYNTDTQYF. The CDR3 DNA reads TGTGCCAGCAGTGAGTACAACACAGATACGCAGTATTTT.